The 14 T cell receptor beta chains given below trace back to one sample, sequenced in a study of shared clonotypes between healthy human individuals. TCRdb keeps only in-frame clones here, not all; method: immunoSEQ multiplex PCR. The sample includes 450,000 to 600,000 clones, around 74% seen only once; the top ten take roughly 13%. The sample taken for sequencing was PBMCs. Receptor source: a woman aged 40 to 50 in good health. Some clones in this sample may be carry-over from other donors' samples.

DNA of the CDR3: TGCAGCGTTAAATCGACTAGCGGGGAAGAGACCCAGTACTTC. Protein product: CSVKSTSGEETQYF. The rearrangement links TRBV29-1 to TRBJ2-5, with 11 bases aligning to TRBD2. V trimming: 5 bases; J trimming: 3 bases; junction bases outside the gene matches: 5. The germline CDR1 and CDR2 sequences are SQVTM and ANQGSEA. This CDR3 is built from 14 residues.

V usage is TRBV6-1 and J usage is TRBJ1-2; TRBD1 agrees at 7 bases. Germline V gene sequence: CDR1 MNHNS, CDR2 SASEGT. The CDR3 has 14 amino acids. Trimming cost V 3 bases and J 5 bases; bases outside gene matches: 6. The CDR3, as DNA: TGTGCCAGCAGTGAGTTTCCGGGACAGTATGGCTACACCTTC. Encoded protein: CASSEFPGQYGYTF.

The chain carries TRBV28 and TRBJ1-2; D gene uncertain. V gave up 6 bases and J gave up 7 bases, with 15 bases separating them. Germline CDR1 MDHEN, CDR2 SYDVKM. CDR3 length: 13 amino acids. The CDR3 DNA sequence: TGTGCCAGCAGGGCTAATCAGGCTCGTGGCTACACCTTC. Amino acid sequence: CASRANQARGYTF.

The rearrangement links TRBV2 to TRBJ2-7, with D possibly called TRBD1 or TRBD2 (5 bases each). V gave up 4 bases and J gave up 0 bases, with 10 bases separating them. Germline V gene data show CDR1 as SNHLY and CDR2 as FYNNEI. This CDR3 contains 14 residues. The CDR3 DNA reads as TGTGCCAGCAGTGGGGACCGGGCCTCCTACGAGCAGTACTTC. Translating gives CASSGDRASYEQYF.

This chain connects TRBV5-8 to TRBJ2-3; no clear D gene. Germline V CDR1 and CDR2: SGHTS, YDEGEE. V was pared by 5 bases and J by 0 bases, with 13 bases between. The CDR3 sequence is 15 residues long. For the CDR3, the DNA is TGTGCCAGCAGTATGAACCTGGCCAGCACAGATACGCAGTATTTT. Its translation is CASSMNLASTDTQYF.

V gene TRBV5-1 combines with J gene TRBJ1-2; perhaps TRBD1 as D (5 bases). Germline values: CDR1 SGHRS, CDR2 YFSETQ. This CDR3 contains 16 residues. Trimming pared 0 bases from V and 7 bases from J, leaving 19 bases between. CDR3 DNA sequence: TGCGCCAGCAGCTTGGCCCCCCCGGCAGGGAGTGGTGGCTACACCTTC. Its translation: CASSLAPPAGSGGYTF.

The chain couples TRBV9 to TRBJ2-3; D remains unclear. The V and J ends lost 4 bases and 0 bases respectively, with 12 bases between them. From germline, CDR1 is SGDLS and CDR2 YYNGEE. CDR3 length: 15 residues. In nucleotides, the CDR3 is TGTGCCAGCAGCCCAAGCCCTTCTAGCACAGATACGCAGTATTTT. Its translation: CASSPSPSSTDTQYF.

This chain joins TRBV5-1 and TRBJ1-5, with D possibly matching TRBD1 (6 bases). Trimming cost V 3 bases and J 5 bases, with 9 bases left between them. Per germline, CDR1 SGHRS and CDR2 YFSETQ. The CDR3 consists of 13 residues. Written as DNA, the CDR3 is TGCGCCAGCAGCTGGTCAGGGGATCAGCCCCAGCATTTT. Translated, it gives CASSWSGDQPQHF.

The rearrangement uses TRBV7-9 and TRBJ2-7; 7 nucleotides match TRBD2. From germline, CDR1 is SEHNR and CDR2 FQNEAQ (reference sequence). V shed 1 base, J shed 5 bases, and the junction held 2 bases outside the gene matches. There are 13 residues in the CDR3. CDR3: CASSLGGGNEQYF. For the CDR3, the DNA is TGTGCCAGCAGCTTAGGCGGGGGAAACGAGCAGTACTTC.

This chain links TRBV11-3 with TRBJ2-7; the match to TRBD1 covers 7 bases. This CDR3 is built from 13 residues. CDR1 and CDR2 from the germline V gene are SGHNT and YENEEA. Trimming removed 5 bases from V and 4 bases from J; junction bases left unmatched: 5. DNA of the CDR3: TGTGCCAGCAGCCCCGGGACAGTTTACGAGCAGTACTTC. It specifies CASSPGTVYEQYF.

For this clone: Other DNA sequences of this sample code for an identical CDR3. The J gene is TRBJ2-1, the V gene TRBV9; D possibly uses TRBD1 or TRBD2 (5 bases each). Germline V lookup: CDR1 SGDLS, CDR2 YYNGEE. The length of the CDR3 is 14 residues. V lost 0 bases and J 5 bases, leaving 9 bases between the germline ends. Here the CDR3 DNA reads TGTGCCAGCAGCGTAGGGGGGAGAGACAATGAGCAGTTCTTC. As protein: CASSVGGRDNEQFF.

The rearrangement joins TRBV11-2 to TRBJ2-2; tentative D call: TRBD1 (6 bases). This CDR3 is built from 15 residues. Germline V lookup: CDR1 SGHAT, CDR2 FQNNGV. Trimming took off 1 base at V and 5 bases at J, with 11 bases between the two ends. CDR3 sequence (DNA): TGTGCCAGCAGCTTAGCGATGGGGGCAACCGGGGAGCTGTTTTTT. This translates into CASSLAMGATGELFF.

The chain has TRBV7-3 and TRBJ1-4; tentative D call: TRBD1 (6 bases). The CDR3 sequence is 13 residues long. V lost 6 bases and J lost 8, with 13 bases in between. CDR1 is SGHTA, CDR2 FQGTGA, per germline. The CDR3 sequence: CASSPGAGEKLFF. The CDR3 region has the DNA TGTGCCAGCAGTCCGGGGGCCGGGGAAAAACTGTTTTTT.

The chain couples TRBV6-5 to TRBJ1-2; D uncertain. Between the trimmed V and J ends, which lost 0 bases and 0 bases, there was a span of 11 bases. The length of the CDR3 is 16 residues. The germline gives CDR1 MNHEY, CDR2 SVGAGI. CDR3 region: CASSYSGSEANYGYTF. The DNA for the CDR3 is TGTGCCAGCAGTTACTCCGGATCCGAAGCTAACTATGGCTACACCTTC.